The source of this TCR beta chain is a study of blood T cell repertoires in COVID-19. Study-wide background: Sites in the United States, Italy and Spain provided acute and convalescent COVID-19 samples. From T cells, B-cell-depleted T cells, or PBMCs came the material, which was cDNA or gDNA.

In this sample, this clone turned up a few times. The germline gives CDR1 SEHNR, CDR2 FQNEAQ (reference sequence). Trimming removed 10 bases at V and 6 bases at J, with 18 bases between. There are 14 residues in the CDR3. In the original analysis: The authors estimated nucleated cell counts from reference gene primer amplification. Measured with immunoSEQ multiplex PCR; TCRdb has only the in-frame clones, and not every one. That table gives V, J and clone size, and the DNA gave D and trimming. Of 130,000 to 150,000 clones detected, about 85% appear once; the ten largest clones hold more than 2%. Sequenced: peripheral blood. The chain uses TRBV7-9 and TRBJ2-2, with a tentative D call TRBD2 (6 bases). The receptor was derived from a human donor with acute or convalescent COVID-19. The donor label of this sample is uncertain. The CDR3 DNA reads TGTGCCATCCTCGGGAGTAAGTTCCCCGGGGAGCTGTTTTTT. This sequence encodes CAILGSKFPGELFF.